This TCR beta chain was documented in a study of shared clonotypes between healthy human individuals (dated by TCRdb to the early 2020s). For the wider study: The cohort included three men and two women between 18 and 49 years of age. To increase sequencing depth and limit assay-specific biases, different laboratories used diverse techniques to prepare libraries and sequence TCR repertoires. The study deeply sequenced blood TCR repertoires of about 5 healthy adults to estimate repertoire size and the extent of clonotype sharing between individuals. Leukapheresis yielded between about 0.8 and 8.9 billion PBMCs per donor. For each donor, three plates each were used for CD4 naive and CD4 memory, two plates were used for CD8 naive, and one plate was used for CD8 memory. The paper's findings and limits, for the study overall: Sampling was restricted to blood, and TCR repertoires in tissue are likely to differ from TCR repertoires in blood. Naive subsets generally had larger estimated clonotype richness than memory subsets did. Because the study included a small number of donors, the genetic and exposure-history diversity represented was limited. Rarefaction of sorted-subset datasets indicated incomplete sequencing despite the large sequencing depth. Sharing across several donors was observed for around 5% of naive CD4, over 3% of naive CD8, 2% to 2.5% of memory CD4, and approximately 0.41% of memory CD8 clonotypes. Higher generation probabilities were observed for clonotypes shared by all four sorted-subset donors than for non-shared clonotypes. Pairwise subsampling indicated that sequencing depth was expected to affect the degree of clonotype sharing among donors.

The donors were healthy, HIV-negative adults who had no recently reported acute infections or vaccinations. Every donor was a Caucasian adult residing in Nashville, Tennessee, USA. CD4+ T cells were enriched by magnetic negative selection, after which naive cells were positively selected on CD45RA and the negative fraction was taken as the memory subset. After blood collection by leukapheresis, PBMCs were isolated using Ficoll-Histopaque density gradient centrifugation and then cryopreserved in the vapor phase of liquid nitrogen. Analytical flow cytometry was used to check the purity and quantity of every magnetically sorted T cell population. Each sorted fraction had its genomic DNA isolated and then quantified by UV absorbance on a Nanodrop 2000c. Its CDR3 holds 15 amino acids, cysteine through phenylalanine. Just the 45-base CDR3 DNA is kept, in frame starting at base 1. CDR1 and CDR2 are drawn from the germline V gene: MDHEN, SYDVKM. After removal of 5 bases from V and 7 bases from J, the junction retains 9 bases not matched to a gene.

TCR CDR3 regions were amplified from genomic DNA by multiplex PCR using the deep immunoSEQ assay. Genomic DNA extracted from each cell subset was distributed evenly over all wells of several immunoSEQ 96-well plates, and each plate served as one replicate. For sorted subsets, each replicate PCR was loaded with 200 ng genomic DNA, equivalent to about 30,000 T cell genomes. Purified libraries were measured with a Qubit 3.0 fluorometer, size-checked on a Bioanalyzer 2100, and measured again with the KAPA Library Quantification kit. Every immunoSEQ 96-well plate was sequenced on a dedicated single-read 150-cycle Illumina NextSeq 550 flow cell. The original methods were these. Because the immunoSEQ output held only junctional sequences and lacked quality scores, the filtering could not match the filtering applied to full-length reads. Sequences were annotated with PyIR, a Python wrapper for IgBLAST v1.9, using IMGT germline references to assign V/J genes and CDR3. Any read was removed if the V/J assignment was weak (E-value above 1e-6), the CDR3 was missing, or the read contained stop codons, out-of-frame junctions, or ambiguous translated residues. A V3J clonotype was defined by an identical inferred V gene, J gene, and CDR3 amino acid sequence. To compute the percentage overlap between repertoires, the number of shared unique clonotypes was divided by the size of the smaller repertoire. Three approaches were used to assess repertoire richness: RTK rarefaction, the Chao1 estimator, and Recon v2.1 estimates of unobserved clonotypes. Generation probabilities were computed with OLGA for all TCRbeta clonotypes obtained by the gDNA method from a handful of donors. TCRdb obtained this table from immuneACCESS and retained in-frame rearrangements with V and J assigned. These tables miss some clones; where compared with another copy, unresolved V genes account for less than half of the shortfall, and the remainder is unexplained. Clone size and the V and J calls come from that table; the DNA yielded D and trimming. In all, the sample holds about 2.3 million clones, and under 95% of those were seen once. 0.37% of the sample is held by the ten biggest clonotypes.

In regard to this clone: The clone's antigen remains unknown. No base-level quality is on record; no much larger clone is a single base apart.

The sequenced sample consisted of naive CD4+ T cells from PBMCs. The cell subset or site label, read with the paper, signifies: CD45RA+ positively selected. This sequence was found in a man aged 18 to 29 in good health. Some clones in this sample may be carry-over from other donors' samples. Rearrangement joined TRBV28 to TRBJ1-2, with 11 middle bases fitting TRBD1. The nucleotides read TGTGCCAGCAGTGAGCCGGGACAGGGGGTAGGTGGCTACACCTTC. This encodes CASSEPGQGVGGYTF.